This entry lists 24 T cell receptor beta chains sequenced from one sample in a study of blood T cells in healthy people across ages. A second PCR, run for about 6 to 12 cycles, used a sample-barcoded 5' primer plus a J-beta primer mix. TCRdb itself ran the 5' RACE reads through MiXCR, one entry per CDR3 protein. The sample includes 790,000 or so distinct CDR3 sequences, about half seen only once; the top ten take roughly 20%. What was sequenced was blood. These receptors were collected from an elderly man in good health.

This chain connects TRBV6-6 to TRBJ2-1; 14 bases line up with TRBD2. The V and J ends lost 6 bases and 6 bases, in that order; junction bases with no gene match: 1. Germline CDR1 and CDR2: MNHNY and SVGAGI (reference sequence). There are 14 residues in the CDR3. The CDR3 sequence: CASRGTSGGNEQFF. DNA of the CDR3: TGTGCCAGCAGAGGGACTAGCGGGGGCAATGAGCAGTTCTTC.

The V call is TRBV19, the J call TRBJ2-3; D uncertain. The CDR3 runs to 12 residues. Looked up from germline, CDR1 is LNHDA and CDR2 is SQIVND (reference sequence). The V end lost 3 bases, the J end lost 5 bases, and 6 bases lay between the germline ends. CDR3 residues: CASSMARDTQYF. The CDR3 DNA reads TGTGCCAGTAGTATGGCTAGAGATACGCAGTATTTT.

J is TRBJ2-5 and V is TRBV29-1; 9 bases agree with TRBD1. CDR3 length: 14 amino acids. The germline V gene encodes CDR1 SQVTM and CDR2 ANQGSEA. With 6 bases clipped from V and 3 bases from J, the junction kept 8 bases outside the gene matches. CDR3 amino acids: CSVEGTGHKETQYF. For the CDR3, the DNA is TGCAGCGTCGAGGGGACAGGGCACAAAGAGACCCAGTACTTC.

V gene TRBV7-3 combines with J gene TRBJ2-5, with D uncertain. V was cut by 1 base and J by 11 bases, with 14 bases left in between. There are 13 residues in the CDR3. CDR1 SGHTA and CDR2 FQGTGA come from the germline V gene. The CDR3 is CASSLSPPNEQYF. In DNA form, the CDR3 reads TGTGCCAGCAGCTTAAGTCCCCCAAATGAGCAGTACTTC.

This clonotype was counted between two and nine times. The V and J genes are TRBV7-9 and TRBJ1-1, with 9 bases matching TRBD1. CDR3 length: 14 residues. With 4 bases clipped from V and 0 bases from J, the junction kept 0 bases outside the gene matches. Germline assignment: CDR1 SEHNR and CDR2 FQNEAQ (reference sequence). The CDR3 protein is CASSWDRVNTEAFF. In DNA form, the CDR3 reads TGTGCCAGCAGCTGGGACAGGGTGAACACTGAAGCTTTCTTT. The variable domain in full, with the rest retrieved from reference TRBV7-9 and TRBJ1-1, is DTGVSQNPRHKITKRGQNVTFRCDPISEHNRLYWYRQTLGQGPEFLTYFQNEAQLEKSRLLSDRFSAERPKGSFSTLEIQRTEQGDSAMYLCASSWDRVNTEAFFGQGTRLTVV.

V and J are TRBV9 and TRBJ2-5, with TRBD1 identical over 7 bases. Germline CDR1 reads SGDLS; CDR2 reads YYNGEE. The CDR3 runs 17 residues. V gave up 4 bases and J gave up 5 bases; unmatched junction bases: 17. The CDR3 loop is CASSLDVGTEMGETQYF. CDR3 coding DNA: TGTGCCAGCAGCTTAGACGTGGGGACAGAGATGGGGGAGACCCAGTACTTC.

The table lists this clonotype with many counts. DNA of the CDR3: TGTGCCAGCAGCATGGGACAGGAGATCTCTGGGGCCAACGTCCTGACTTTC. Protein: CASSMGQEISGANVLTF. The chain links TRBV28 to TRBJ2-6; 8 bases are a match to TRBD1. J gave up 0 bases and V 6 bases, and 7 bases lay outside the gene matches. The germline gives CDR1 MDHEN, CDR2 SYDVKM. CDR3 length equals 17 residues. The variable domain in full, completed from reference TRBV28 and TRBJ2-6, reads DVKVTQSSRYLVKRTGEKVFLECVQDMDHENMFWYRQDPGLGLRLIYFSYDVKMKEKGDIPEGYSVSREKKERFSLILESASTNQTSMYLCASSMGQEISGANVLTFGAGSRLTVL.

As concerns this clonotype: The junction does not match germline at one end; this may be a read error. J is TRBJ2-7 and V is TRBV28; TRBD2 aligns across 11 bases. This CDR3 region has 15 residues. Germline loops: CDR1 MDHEN, CDR2 SYDVKM. DNA of the CDR3: TGTGCCTGCAGTGGACCGGGACTAGCGGTACGAGAGCAGTACTTC. Translation: CACSGPGLAVREQYF.

The chain is built from TRBV15 and TRBJ1-1; D gene ambiguous. CDR3 length: 15 residues. Trimming removed 3 bases from V and 0 bases from J, with 11 bases in between. Germline-derived CDR1 and CDR2 are LNHNV and YYDKDF (reference sequence). The CDR3, as DNA: TGTGCCACCAGCAGCGACTTGTCCCTGAACACTGAAGCTTTCTTT. Protein sequence: CATSSDLSLNTEAFF.

This clonotype was seen more than once but under ten times. The chain is built from TRBV12-3 or TRBV12-4 and TRBJ2-1; no definite D call. The CDR3 has 11 residues. V lost 10 bases and J 2 bases, leaving 6 bases between the germline ends. The CDR3 spells CATGPYNEQFF. The CDR3 DNA is TGTGCCACCGGACCCTACAATGAGCAGTTCTTC.

Turning to this clonotype: This may be a read error: a much more frequent sequence differs by one nucleotide. The V call is TRBV12-3 or TRBV12-4, the J call TRBJ2-2; no reliable D call. V lost 8 bases, J lost 6 bases, and 13 bases lay in between. The CDR3 totals 13 residues. CDR3 residues: CASGRANPGELFF. As DNA, the CDR3 is TGTGCCAGCGGCCGAGCGAATCCCGGGGAGCTGTTTTTT.

The J gene is TRBJ2-1, the V gene TRBV2, with 7 nucleotides matching TRBD1. The J segment lost 2 bases and the V segment lost 2 bases, leaving 3 bases of the junction unmatched. The CDR3 extends over 15 amino acids. Germline V gene sequence: CDR1 SNHLY, CDR2 FYNNEI. CDR3 coding DNA: TGTGCCAGCAGTGAATCCGGGACAGCCTACAATGAGCAGTTCTTC. Amino acids: CASSESGTAYNEQFF.

The chain combines TRBV6-6 with TRBJ1-1; the match to TRBD1 covers 9 bases. The CDR3 runs 14 residues. With 5 bases clipped from V and 5 bases from J, the junction kept 6 bases outside the gene matches. The germline gives CDR1 MNHNY, CDR2 SVGAGI (reference sequence). The CDR3 loop reads CASSVDRGETEAFF. The CDR3 coding sequence is TGTGCCAGCAGTGTCGACAGGGGGGAGACTGAAGCTTTCTTT.

The V call is TRBV20-1, the J call TRBJ2-1, with a weak D call TRBD1 (6 bases). Per germline, CDR1 DFQATT and CDR2 SNEGSKA (reference sequence). Trimming took 5 bases from V and 10 from J, leaving 21 bases between them. The CDR3 length is 14 residues. The CDR3 coding sequence is TGCAGTGCTTCCGGGACAAGGGGCTTCTACGAGCAGTTCTTC. Translation gives CSASGTRGFYEQFF.

This clonotype was observed a few times. The chain has TRBV20-1 and TRBJ1-5, with D perhaps matching TRBD1 (6 bases). The CDR3 is 16 amino acids. The ends were cut back, 1 base at V and 1 base at J, with 14 bases in the middle. In germline, CDR1 is DFQATT, CDR2 SNEGSKA (reference sequence). CDR3 in amino acids: CSARGQVGQSNQPQHF. In nucleotides, the CDR3 is TGCAGTGCTAGAGGGCAGGTAGGACAGAGCAATCAGCCCCAGCATTTT.

This sequence joins TRBV11-2 and TRBJ2-1; 9 positions match TRBD2. Unmatched junction bases numbered 8, after V lost 5 bases and J lost 3 bases. The germline CDR1 and CDR2 sequences are SGHAT and FQNNGV. The CDR3 extends over 16 amino acids. CDR3 bases: TGTGCCAGCAGCCCGGCGCGACTAGCGGTCTACAATGAGCAGTTCTTC. It is translated as CASSPARLAVYNEQFF.

Ten or more counts support this clonotype. Being one base from a much bigger clone, this may be a read error. This chain joins TRBV5-1 and TRBJ2-1, with D perhaps matching TRBD2 (5 bases). The DNA end is a closer match to TRBJ2-7, so the J assignment may be wrong. The CDR3 has 16 residues. Germline assignment: CDR1 SGHRS and CDR2 YFSETQ. In DNA, the CDR3 is TGCGCCAGCAGCTTGCAGAGCGGACTCTCCTACAATGAGCAGTACTTC. It translates to CASSLQSGLSYNEQYF.

The chain combines TRBV7-8 with TRBJ2-1; unclear D gene. With 0 bases removed from V and 6 bases from J, the gap between germline ends came to 12 bases. CDR1 is SGHVS and CDR2 is FQNEAQ in the germline V gene. The CDR3 extends over 15 amino acids. DNA for the CDR3: TGTGCCAGCAGCTTAGCAACGTGGCCTCTCAATGAGCAGTTCTTC. This gives the protein CASSLATWPLNEQFF.

In this sample, this clonotype turned up a few times. The rearrangement joins TRBV20-1 to TRBJ2-3; D gene uncertain. The CDR3 sequence is 15 residues long. V lost 1 base and J lost 3, with 14 bases in between. Germline values: CDR1 DFQATT, CDR2 SNEGSKA (reference sequence). Here the CDR3 reads CSARGDRRSTDTQYF. The DNA for the CDR3 is TGCAGTGCTAGAGGGGATCGGAGATCGACAGATACGCAGTATTTT.

The V gene is TRBV7-8, the J gene TRBJ1-1; D call uncertain. From germline, CDR1 is SGHVS and CDR2 FQNEAQ. The CDR3 totals 13 residues. The germline V and J ends were trimmed by 5 bases and 1 base, with 8 bases remaining between them. The CDR3: CASSPGWNTEAFF. DNA for the CDR3: TGTGCCAGCAGCCCTGGTTGGAACACTGAAGCTTTCTTT.

The rearrangement joins TRBV29-1 to TRBJ2-7; the D is unclear. V was trimmed by 7 bases and J by 0 bases, leaving 13 bases between them. CDR3 size: 13 residues. Germline assignment: CDR1 SQVTM and CDR2 ANQGSEA. The CDR3 sequence: CSAGGVPSYEQYF. The CDR3 nucleotides read TGCAGCGCGGGTGGGGTCCCCTCCTACGAGCAGTACTTC.

At least ten counts were recorded for this clonotype. J is TRBJ2-3 and V is TRBV29-1, with 8 bases lining up with TRBD2. The CDR3 runs 13 residues. Germline-derived CDR1 and CDR2 are SQVTM and ANQGSEA. Trimming took 7 bases from V and 2 from J; bases not matched to a gene: 5. DNA for the CDR3: TGCAGCGGCCAACTAGCGGTCACAGATACGCAGTATTTT. Amino acid sequence: CSGQLAVTDTQYF.

The chain couples TRBV5-6 to TRBJ2-5; TRBD1 matches 11 bases. The V and J ends lost 4 bases and 5 bases, in that order; junction bases with no gene match: 7. The CDR3 consists of 15 residues. Per the germline V gene, CDR1 is SGHDT and CDR2 is YYEEEE. CDR3 DNA sequence: TGTGCCAGCAGCCCTCGGGACAGGGGGTGGGAGACCCAGTACTTC. It codes for CASSPRDRGWETQYF.

The rearrangement links TRBV5-6 to TRBJ2-7; TRBD2 might be the D (5 bases). The CDR3 runs to 14 residues. The V end was cut by 4 bases, the J end by 3 bases, with 14 bases between. In germline, CDR1 is SGHDT, CDR2 YYEEEE. In nucleotides, the CDR3 is TGTGCCAGCAGCCCGGTCGGGGAAATCTACGAGCAGTACTTC. It yields the protein CASSPVGEIYEQYF. The variable domain in full, completed from reference TRBV5-6 and TRBJ2-7, reads DAGVTQSPTHLIKTRGQQVTLRCSPKSGHDTVSWYQQALGQGPQFIFQYYEEEERQRGNFPDRFSGHQFPNYSSELNVNALLLGDSALYLCASSPVGEIYEQYFGPGTRLTVT.